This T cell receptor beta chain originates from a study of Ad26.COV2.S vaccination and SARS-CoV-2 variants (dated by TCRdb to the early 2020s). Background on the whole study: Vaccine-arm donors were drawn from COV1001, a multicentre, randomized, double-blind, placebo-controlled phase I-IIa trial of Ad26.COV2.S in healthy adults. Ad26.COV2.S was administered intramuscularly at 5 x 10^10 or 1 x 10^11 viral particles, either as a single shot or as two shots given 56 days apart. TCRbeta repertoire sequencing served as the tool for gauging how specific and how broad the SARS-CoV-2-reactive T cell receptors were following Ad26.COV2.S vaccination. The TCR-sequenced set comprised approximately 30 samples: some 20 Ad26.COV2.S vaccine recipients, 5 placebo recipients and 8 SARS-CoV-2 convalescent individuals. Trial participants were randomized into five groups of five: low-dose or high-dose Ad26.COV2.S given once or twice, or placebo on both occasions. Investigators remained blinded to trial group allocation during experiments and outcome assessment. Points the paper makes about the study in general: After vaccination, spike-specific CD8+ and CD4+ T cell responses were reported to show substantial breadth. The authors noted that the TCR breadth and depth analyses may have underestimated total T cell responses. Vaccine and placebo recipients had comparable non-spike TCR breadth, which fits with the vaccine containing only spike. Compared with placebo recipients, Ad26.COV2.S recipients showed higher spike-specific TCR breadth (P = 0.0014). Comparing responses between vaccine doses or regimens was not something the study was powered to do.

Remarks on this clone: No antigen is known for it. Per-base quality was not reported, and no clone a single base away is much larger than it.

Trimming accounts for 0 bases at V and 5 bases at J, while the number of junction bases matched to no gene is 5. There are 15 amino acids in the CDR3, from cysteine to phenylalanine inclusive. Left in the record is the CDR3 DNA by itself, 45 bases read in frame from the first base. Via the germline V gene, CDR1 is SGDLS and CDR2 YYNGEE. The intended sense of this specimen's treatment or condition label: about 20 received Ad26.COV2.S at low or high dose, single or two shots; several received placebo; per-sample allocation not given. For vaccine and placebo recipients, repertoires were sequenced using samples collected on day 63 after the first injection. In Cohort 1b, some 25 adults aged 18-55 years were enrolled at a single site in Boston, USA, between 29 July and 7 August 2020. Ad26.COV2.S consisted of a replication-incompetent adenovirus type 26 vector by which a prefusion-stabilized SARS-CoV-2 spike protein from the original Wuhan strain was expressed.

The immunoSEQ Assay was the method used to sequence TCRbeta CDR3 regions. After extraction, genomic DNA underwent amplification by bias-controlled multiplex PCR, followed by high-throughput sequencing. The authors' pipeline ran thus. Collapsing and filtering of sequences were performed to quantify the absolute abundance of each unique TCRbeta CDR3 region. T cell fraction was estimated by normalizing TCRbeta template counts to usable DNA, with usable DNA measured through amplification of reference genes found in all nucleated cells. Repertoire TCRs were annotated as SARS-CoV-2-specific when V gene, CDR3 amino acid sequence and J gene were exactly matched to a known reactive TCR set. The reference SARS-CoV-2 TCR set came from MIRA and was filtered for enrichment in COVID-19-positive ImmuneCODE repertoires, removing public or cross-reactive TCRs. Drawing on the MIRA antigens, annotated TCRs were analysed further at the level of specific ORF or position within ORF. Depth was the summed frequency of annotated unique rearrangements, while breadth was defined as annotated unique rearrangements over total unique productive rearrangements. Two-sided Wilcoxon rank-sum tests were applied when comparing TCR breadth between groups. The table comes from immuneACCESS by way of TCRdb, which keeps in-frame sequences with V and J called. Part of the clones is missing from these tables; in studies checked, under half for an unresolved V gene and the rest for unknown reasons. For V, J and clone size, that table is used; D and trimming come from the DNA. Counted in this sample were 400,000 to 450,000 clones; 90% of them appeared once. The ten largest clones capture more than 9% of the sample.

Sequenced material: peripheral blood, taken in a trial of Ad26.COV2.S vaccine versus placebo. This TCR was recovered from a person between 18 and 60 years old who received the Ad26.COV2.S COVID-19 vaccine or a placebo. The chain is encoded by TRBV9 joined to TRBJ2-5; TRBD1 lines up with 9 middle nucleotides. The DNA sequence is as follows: TGTGCCAGCAGCGTAGGACAGGGGGTTGAGGAGACCCAGTACTTC. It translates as CASSVGQGVEETQYF.